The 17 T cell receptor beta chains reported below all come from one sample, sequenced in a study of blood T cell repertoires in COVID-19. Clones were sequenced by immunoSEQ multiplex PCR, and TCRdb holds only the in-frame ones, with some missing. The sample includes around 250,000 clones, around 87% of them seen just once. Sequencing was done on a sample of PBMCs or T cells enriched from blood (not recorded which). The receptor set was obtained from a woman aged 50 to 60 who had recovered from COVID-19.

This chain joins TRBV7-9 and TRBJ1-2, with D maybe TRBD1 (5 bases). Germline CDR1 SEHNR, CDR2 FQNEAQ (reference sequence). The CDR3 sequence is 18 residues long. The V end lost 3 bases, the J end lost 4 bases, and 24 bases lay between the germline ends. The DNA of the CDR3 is TGTGCCAGCAGCTTCCACGCCGCGATTGGGGGGACGGGCTATGGCTACACCTTC. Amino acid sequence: CASSFHAAIGGTGYGYTF. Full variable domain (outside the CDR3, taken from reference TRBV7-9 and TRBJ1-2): DTGVSQNPRHKITKRGQNVTFRCDPISEHNRLYWYRQTLGQGPEFLTYFQNEAQLEKSRLLSDRFSAERPKGSFSTLEIQRTEQGDSAMYLCASSFHAAIGGTGYGYTFGSGTRLTVV.

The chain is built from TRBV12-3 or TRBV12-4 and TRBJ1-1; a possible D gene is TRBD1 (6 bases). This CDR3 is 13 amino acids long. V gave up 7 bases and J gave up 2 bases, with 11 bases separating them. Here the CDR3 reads CASITGTNTEAFF. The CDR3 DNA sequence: TGTGCCAGCATTACAGGGACCAACACTGAAGCTTTCTTT.

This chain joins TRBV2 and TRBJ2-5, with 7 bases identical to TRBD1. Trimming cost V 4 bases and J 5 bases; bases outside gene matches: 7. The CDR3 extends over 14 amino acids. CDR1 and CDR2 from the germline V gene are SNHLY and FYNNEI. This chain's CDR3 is CASSVYRGYETQYF. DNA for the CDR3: TGTGCCAGCAGTGTCTACAGGGGTTACGAGACCCAGTACTTC. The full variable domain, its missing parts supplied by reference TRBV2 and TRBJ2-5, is EPEVTQTPSHQVTQMGQEVILRCVPISNHLYFYWYRQILGQKVEFLVSFYNNEISEKSEIFDDQFSVERPDGSNFTLKIRSTKLEDSAMYFCASSVYRGYETQYFGPGTRLLVL.

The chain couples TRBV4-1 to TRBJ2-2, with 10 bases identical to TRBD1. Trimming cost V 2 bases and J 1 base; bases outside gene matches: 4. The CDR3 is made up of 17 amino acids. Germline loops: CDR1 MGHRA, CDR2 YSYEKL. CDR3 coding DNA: TGCGCCAGCAGCCAAACCCGGGACAGGGGGAACACCGGGGAGCTGTTTTTT. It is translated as CASSQTRDRGNTGELFF.

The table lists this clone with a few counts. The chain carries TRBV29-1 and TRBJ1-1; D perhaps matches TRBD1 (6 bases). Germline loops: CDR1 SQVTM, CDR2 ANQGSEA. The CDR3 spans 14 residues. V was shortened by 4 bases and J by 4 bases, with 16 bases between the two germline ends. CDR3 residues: CSVGTAFSGTEAFF. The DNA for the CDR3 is TGCAGCGTTGGGACAGCGTTTTCGGGCACTGAAGCTTTCTTT.

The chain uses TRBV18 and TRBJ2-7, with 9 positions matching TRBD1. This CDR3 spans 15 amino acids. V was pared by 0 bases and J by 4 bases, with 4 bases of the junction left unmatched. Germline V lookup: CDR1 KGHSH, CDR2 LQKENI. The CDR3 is CASSPPSDRGYEQYF. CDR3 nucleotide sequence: TGTGCCAGCTCACCACCCTCGGACAGGGGTTACGAGCAGTACTTC.

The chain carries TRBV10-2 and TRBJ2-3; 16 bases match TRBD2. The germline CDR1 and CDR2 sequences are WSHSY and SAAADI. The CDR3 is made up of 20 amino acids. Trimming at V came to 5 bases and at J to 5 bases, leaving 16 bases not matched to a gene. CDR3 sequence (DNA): TGCGCCAGCAGTAGCACATCGGGACTAGCGGGAGGGCCGGGTGTAGATACGCAGTATTTT. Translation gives CASSSTSGLAGGPGVDTQYF.

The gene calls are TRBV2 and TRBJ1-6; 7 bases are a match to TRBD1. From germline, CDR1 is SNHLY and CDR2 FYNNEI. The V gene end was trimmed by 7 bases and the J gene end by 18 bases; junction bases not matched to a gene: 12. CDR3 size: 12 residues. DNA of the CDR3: TGTGCCAGCACTACCTGGGACAGTCAAAGCCACTTT. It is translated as CASTTWDSQSHF.

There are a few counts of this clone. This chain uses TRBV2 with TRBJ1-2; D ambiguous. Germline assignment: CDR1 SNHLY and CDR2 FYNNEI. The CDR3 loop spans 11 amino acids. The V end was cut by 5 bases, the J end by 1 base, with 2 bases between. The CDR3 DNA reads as TGTGCCAGCAGTTATAACTATGGCTACACCTTC. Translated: CASSYNYGYTF. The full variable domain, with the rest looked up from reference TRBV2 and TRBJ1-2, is EPEVTQTPSHQVTQMGQEVILRCVPISNHLYFYWYRQILGQKVEFLVSFYNNEISEKSEIFDDQFSVERPDGSNFTLKIRSTKLEDSAMYFCASSYNYGYTFGSGTRLTVV.

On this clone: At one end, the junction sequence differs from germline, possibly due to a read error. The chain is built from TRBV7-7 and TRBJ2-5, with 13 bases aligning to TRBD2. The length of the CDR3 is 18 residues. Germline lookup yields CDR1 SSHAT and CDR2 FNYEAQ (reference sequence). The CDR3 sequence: CASSQRLAGGEEEETQYF. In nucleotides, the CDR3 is TGTGCTAGCAGCCAAAGACTAGCGGGAGGCGAAGAGGAAGAGACCCAGTACTTC.

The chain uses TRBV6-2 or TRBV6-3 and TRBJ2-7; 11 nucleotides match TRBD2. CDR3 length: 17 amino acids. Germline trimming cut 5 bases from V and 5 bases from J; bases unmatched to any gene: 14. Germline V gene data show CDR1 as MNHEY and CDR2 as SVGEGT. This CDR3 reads CASSRQATSGRFNEQYF. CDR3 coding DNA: TGTGCCAGCAGTAGACAAGCCACTAGCGGGAGATTCAACGAGCAGTACTTC.

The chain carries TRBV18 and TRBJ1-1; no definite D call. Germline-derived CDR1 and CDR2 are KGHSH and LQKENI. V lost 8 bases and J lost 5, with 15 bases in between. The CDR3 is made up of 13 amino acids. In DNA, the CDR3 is TGTGCCAGCACACAAACCAGAGGAACTGAAGCTTTCTTT. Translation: CASTQTRGTEAFF.

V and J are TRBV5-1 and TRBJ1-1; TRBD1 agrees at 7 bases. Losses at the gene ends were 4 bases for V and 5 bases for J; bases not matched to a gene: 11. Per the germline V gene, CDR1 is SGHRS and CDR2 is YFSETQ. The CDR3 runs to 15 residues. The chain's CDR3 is CASSTWPPTGTEAFF. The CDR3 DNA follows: TGCGCCAGCAGCACCTGGCCCCCGACAGGGACTGAAGCTTTCTTT. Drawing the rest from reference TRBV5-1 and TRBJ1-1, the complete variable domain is KAGVTQTPRYLIKTRGQQVTLSCSPISGHRSVSWYQQTPGQGLQFLFEYFSETQRNKGNFPGRFSGRQFSNSRSEMNVSTLELGDSALYLCASSTWPPTGTEAFFGQGTRLTVV.

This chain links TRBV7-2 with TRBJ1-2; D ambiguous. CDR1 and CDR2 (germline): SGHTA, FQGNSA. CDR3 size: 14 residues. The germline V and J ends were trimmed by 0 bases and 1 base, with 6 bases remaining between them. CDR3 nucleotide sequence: TGTGCCAGCAGCTTAGCCAGTTTTAACTATGGCTACACCTTC. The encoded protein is CASSLASFNYGYTF.

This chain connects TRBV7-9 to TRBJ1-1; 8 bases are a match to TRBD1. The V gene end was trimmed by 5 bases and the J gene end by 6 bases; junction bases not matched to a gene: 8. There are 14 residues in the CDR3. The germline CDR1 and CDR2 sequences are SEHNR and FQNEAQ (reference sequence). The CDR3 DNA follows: TGTGCCAGCAGCCTCGGACAGGGCCTTGCTGAAGCTTTCTTT. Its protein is CASSLGQGLAEAFF.

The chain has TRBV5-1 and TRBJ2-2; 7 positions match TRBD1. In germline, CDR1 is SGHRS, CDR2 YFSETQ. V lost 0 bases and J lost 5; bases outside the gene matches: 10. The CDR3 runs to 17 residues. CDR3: CASSLELGQLATGELFF. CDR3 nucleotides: TGCGCCAGCAGCTTGGAATTGGGACAGTTAGCGACCGGGGAGCTGTTTTTT.

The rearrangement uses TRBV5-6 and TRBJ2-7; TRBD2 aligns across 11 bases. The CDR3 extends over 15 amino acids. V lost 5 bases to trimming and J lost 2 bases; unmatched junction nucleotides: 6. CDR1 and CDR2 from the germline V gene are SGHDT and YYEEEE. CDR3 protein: CASRSLAGGAYEQYF. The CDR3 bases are TGTGCCAGCAGGTCCCTAGCGGGAGGCGCCTACGAGCAGTACTTC. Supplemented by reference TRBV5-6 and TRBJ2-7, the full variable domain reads DAGVTQSPTHLIKTRGQQVTLRCSPKSGHDTVSWYQQALGQGPQFIFQYYEEEERQRGNFPDRFSGHQFPNYSSELNVNALLLGDSALYLCASRSLAGGAYEQYFGPGTRLTVT.